This T cell receptor (beta chain) was sequenced in a study of post-analysis software for immune sequencing data. On the study more broadly: The cohort encompassed relapsing-remitting, secondary progressive and progressive-relapsing multiple sclerosis disease courses. Study-level points and caveats: Samples from a shared batch, those prepared together, strongly co-clustered by F measure. Relative to controls, patients had about five TRBV segments at higher frequency, with TRBV5-6, TRBV5-1 and TRBV20-1 among these.

Presence of unique molecular identifiers characterized the TCR beta cDNA libraries. TCRdb called the PCR reads again in MiXCR, with one record for every CDR3 protein. There are roughly 540,000 distinct CDR3 sequences in the sample; 30% to 40% occur only once, and 4.5% to 7.5% lies in the top ten. This clonotype was observed many times. Its antigen is currently unknown. CDR3 length: 14 residues. With 6 bases clipped from V and 6 bases from J, the junction kept 7 bases outside the gene matches. The chain carries TRBV12-3 or TRBV12-4 and TRBJ1-2; 10 positions match TRBD1. The sample was blood. The source of this sequence is a girl aged 2-17 years with multiple sclerosis. CDR3 nucleotide sequence: TGTGCCAGCAGCCCCGGACAGGGGGTGGATGGCTACACCTTC. Protein: CASSPGQGVDGYTF.